Listed below are T cell receptor beta chains from one sample, sequenced in a study of T cell responses to AZD1222 COVID-19 vaccine. The protocol was immunoSEQ multiplex PCR, while the TCRdb copy is restricted to in-frame clones and leaves out a portion. The sample contains roughly 100,000 clones, about 90% of which appear only once. The material sequenced was peripheral blood, taken on day 0 of AZD1222 vaccination. The receptors derive from an adult in good health. Both conserved end residues are part of each CDR3. D genes are given only for firm matches. Not all rows give a size; the values are once, few, many and, for expanded clones, a class.

length	D	J	V	size	CDR3	DNA
15	-	TRBJ1-1	TRBV19	-	CASRQWDGMNTEAFF	TGTGCCAGTAGGCAGTGGGACGGTATGAACACTGAAGCTTTCTTT
16	-	TRBJ1-1	TRBV9	-	CASSVVGTVRGIEAFF	TGTGCCAGCAGCGTAGTCGGAACTGTGAGGGGAATCGAAGCTTTCTTT
15	-	TRBJ2-5	TRBV2	medium-sized	CASFQVARYQETQYF	TGTGCCAGTTTTCAGGTGGCCCGGTACCAAGAGACCCAGTACTTC
13	-	TRBJ1-5	TRBV15	-	CATIGREYQPQHF	TGTGCCACCATTGGACGGGAATATCAGCCCCAGCATTTT
11	-	TRBJ1-1	TRBV10-2	-	CASKGNTEAFF	TGCGCCAGCAAGGGGAACACTGAAGCTTTCTTT
18	-	TRBJ1-4	TRBV4-3	-	CASSPHTGTKIGDEKLFF	TGCGCCAGCAGCCCTCACACCGGGACCAAGATCGGGGATGAAAAACTGTTTTTT
14	-	TRBJ1-6	TRBV6-5	-	CASSLDSEGSPLHF	TGTGCCAGCAGTTTAGACAGTGAAGGGTCACCCCTCCACTTT
16	-	TRBJ1-3	TRBV5-1	-	CASSLAGDLGGNTIYF	TGCGCCAGCAGCTTGGCCGGGGACTTAGGTGGAAACACCATATATTTT
15	-	TRBJ2-1	TRBV7-3	few	CASSVGQSGFNEQFF	TGTGCCAGCAGCGTGGGACAATCTGGATTCAATGAGCAGTTCTTC
16	-	TRBJ1-3	TRBV18	-	CASSPPGGPSGNTIYF	TGTGCCAGCTCACCACCCGGGGGCCCCTCTGGAAACACCATATATTTT
11	-	TRBJ1-2	TRBV6-5	-	CASSSGVGYTF	TGTGCCAGCAGCTCTGGGGTTGGCTACACCTTC
11	-	TRBJ2-7	TRBV4-1	-	CASSRGYEQYF	TGCGCCAGCAGTAGGGGCTACGAGCAGTACTTC
14	-	TRBJ2-7	TRBV28	-	CASISGASSYEQYF	TGTGCCAGCATCTCGGGGGCGAGCTCCTACGAGCAGTACTTC
13	TRBD1	TRBJ2-1	TRBV7-8	-	CASSIRTGREQFF	TGTGCCAGCAGCATAAGGACAGGGCGCGAGCAGTTCTTC
13	-	TRBJ2-2	TRBV30	few	CAWSVLRAGELFF	TGTGCCTGGAGTGTACTCCGGGCCGGGGAGCTGTTTTTT
15	TRBD1	TRBJ2-7	TRBV7-9	once	CASSLISDRGPEQYF	TGTGCCAGCAGCTTAATTTCTGACAGGGGGCCCGAGCAGTACTTC
13	-	TRBJ2-5	TRBV19	-	CASSIFLQETQYF	TGTGCCAGTAGTATTTTTCTCCAGGAGACCCAGTACTTC
14	-	TRBJ2-1	TRBV5-1	-	CASSLTSSSDEQFF	TGCGCCAGCAGCTTGACCAGCAGTAGCGATGAGCAGTTCTTC
12	-	TRBJ1-2	TRBV19	-	CATHTGYYGYTF	TGTGCCACCCACACTGGGTATTATGGCTACACCTTC
13	-	TRBJ1-5	TRBV7-8	-	CATRGDGGQPQHF	TGTGCCACCCGGGGGGACGGCGGGCAGCCCCAGCATTTT
12	-	TRBJ2-7	TRBV10-1	-	CASSESGYEQYF	TGCGCCAGCAGTGAGTCGGGGTACGAGCAGTACTTC
14	TRBD2	TRBJ2-7	TRBV5-4	-	CASSLAAGDYEQYF	TGTGCCAGCAGCTTGGCAGCGGGGGACTACGAGCAGTACTTC
13	TRBD1	TRBJ2-7	TRBV5-4	-	CASSRTGSYEQYF	TGTGCCAGCAGTAGGACAGGTTCCTACGAGCAGTACTTC
14	-	TRBJ2-7	TRBV28	-	CASSLSGRTYEQYF	TGTGCCAGCAGTTTATCCGGACGGACCTACGAGCAGTACTTC
15	-	TRBJ1-3	TRBV3-1/TRBV3-2	-	CASSRTAGAGNTIYF	TGTGCCAGCAGCCGTACGGCGGGGGCTGGAAACACCATATATTTT
16	TRBD1	TRBJ2-6	TRBV19	-	CASSTQGATGANVLTF	TGTGCCAGTAGTACCCAGGGGGCTACTGGGGCCAACGTCCTGACTTTC
13	TRBD1	TRBJ2-1	TRBV24-1	-	CATMDRGFNEQFF	TGTGCCACCATGGACAGGGGGTTCAATGAGCAGTTCTTC
12	-	TRBJ1-4	TRBV12-3/TRBV12-4	-	CASTGVRGKLFF	TGTGCCAGCACGGGCGTACGTGGAAAACTGTTTTTT
16	-	TRBJ2-7	TRBV10-1	-	CASSGQGHILVDEQYF	TGCGCCAGCAGTGGTCAGGGGCACATTCTTGTGGACGAGCAGTACTTC
15	-	TRBJ2-2	TRBV6-2/TRBV6-3	-	CASSYRAGDTGELFF	TGTGCCAGCAGTTACCGGGCAGGGGACACCGGGGAGCTGTTTTTT
15	-	TRBJ1-6	TRBV7-2	-	CASSGANSYNSPLHF	TGTGCCAGCAGTGGAGCCAACTCCTATAATTCACCCCTCCACTTT
15	TRBD1	TRBJ2-3	TRBV2	-	CASSELLQGTDTQYF	TGTGCCAGCAGTGAACTTTTACAGGGGACAGATACGCAGTATTTT